This T cell receptor beta chain was recorded in a study of shared clonotypes between healthy human individuals. Of note for this clone: What it recognizes is unknown.

CDR3 length: 14 residues. The germline CDR1 and CDR2 sequences are MNHEY and SVGAGI. The V end lost 2 bases, the J end lost 4 bases, and 12 bases lay between the germline ends. When replicate PCRs were run on sorted subsets, they used about 200 ng DNA, about 30,000 T cell genomes. Clones were read by immunoSEQ multiplex PCR, and TCRdb kept only the in-frame ones, dropping some. The table has about 1,800,000 clones, roughly 94% seen once. Findings and limits, study-wide: Exclusively blood specimens were collected; tissue repertoires likely differ. The study generally estimated greater richness for naive than memory subsets.

Terminally differentiated effector memory CD45RA+ cells were left out of the naive CD8 fraction, which was CD45RO-negative and positively selected for CCR7. The sequence was obtained from a man aged 18 to 35 in good health. This sequence joins TRBV6-5 and TRBJ2-7, with D perhaps TRBD1 or TRBD2 (5 bases each). The sample taken for sequencing was naive CD8+ T cells sorted from blood. The CDR3 sequence: CASSYARAGYEQYF. CDR3 coding DNA: TGTGCCAGCAGTTACGCGAGGGCAGGGTACGAGCAGTACTTC.